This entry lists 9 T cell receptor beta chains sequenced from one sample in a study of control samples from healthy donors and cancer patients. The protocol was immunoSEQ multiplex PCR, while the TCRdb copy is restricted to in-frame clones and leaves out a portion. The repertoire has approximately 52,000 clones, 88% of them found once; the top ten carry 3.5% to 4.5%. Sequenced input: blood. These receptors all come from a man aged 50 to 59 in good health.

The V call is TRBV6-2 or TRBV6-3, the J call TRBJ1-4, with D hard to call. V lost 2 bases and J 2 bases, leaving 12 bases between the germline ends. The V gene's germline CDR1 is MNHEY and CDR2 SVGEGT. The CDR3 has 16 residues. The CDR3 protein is CASSYGLGPTNEKLFF. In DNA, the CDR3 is TGTGCCAGCAGTTACGGACTCGGCCCGACTAATGAAAAACTGTTTTTT.

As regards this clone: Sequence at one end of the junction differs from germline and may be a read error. CDR3 nucleotides: TGTGCCAGCAGCTTATTGGTCGGGAGTAGGTTGTTCTTC. It translates to CASSLLVGSRLFF. The chain joins TRBV7-8 to TRBJ2-7, with D possibly being TRBD2 (6 bases). CDR1 SGHVS and CDR2 FQNEAQ come from the germline V gene. This CDR3 region has 13 residues. Based on the CDR3 plus reference TRBV7-8 and TRBJ2-7, the full variable domain is GAGVSQSPRYKVAKRGQDVALRCDPISGHVSLFWYQQALGQGPEFLTYFQNEAQLDKSGLPSDRFFAERPEGSVSTLKIQRTQQEDSAVYLCASSLLVGSRLFFGPGTRLTVT.

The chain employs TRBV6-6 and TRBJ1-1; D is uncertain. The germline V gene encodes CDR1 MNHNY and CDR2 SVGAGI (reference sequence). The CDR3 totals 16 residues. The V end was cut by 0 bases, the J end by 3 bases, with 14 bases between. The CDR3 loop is CASSYSRTPADTEAFF. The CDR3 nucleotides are TGTGCCAGCAGTTACTCAAGGACCCCGGCGGACACTGAAGCTTTCTTT.

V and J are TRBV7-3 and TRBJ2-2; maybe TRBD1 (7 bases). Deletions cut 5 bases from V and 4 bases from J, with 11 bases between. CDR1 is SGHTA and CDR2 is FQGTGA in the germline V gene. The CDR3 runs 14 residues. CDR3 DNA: TGTGCCAGCAGCCCTCAGGGGGGCACCGGGGAGCTGTTTTTT. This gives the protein CASSPQGGTGELFF.

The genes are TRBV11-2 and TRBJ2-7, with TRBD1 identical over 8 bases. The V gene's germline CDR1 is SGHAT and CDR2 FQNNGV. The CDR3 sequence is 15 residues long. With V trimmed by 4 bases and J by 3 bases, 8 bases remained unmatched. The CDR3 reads CASSSLRDRNYEQYF. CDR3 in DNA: TGTGCCAGCAGCTCCCTCCGGGACAGGAACTACGAGCAGTACTTC.

In nucleotides, the CDR3 is TGTGCCAGCAGCTTAAGACCGCCAAACAATGAGCAGTTCTTC. Protein sequence: CASSLRPPNNEQFF. The chain couples TRBV11-1 to TRBJ2-1; no firm D call. This CDR3 is built from 14 residues. Germline V gives CDR1 SGHAT, CDR2 FQDESV (reference sequence). Trimming removed 2 bases from V and 5 bases from J, with 10 bases in between.

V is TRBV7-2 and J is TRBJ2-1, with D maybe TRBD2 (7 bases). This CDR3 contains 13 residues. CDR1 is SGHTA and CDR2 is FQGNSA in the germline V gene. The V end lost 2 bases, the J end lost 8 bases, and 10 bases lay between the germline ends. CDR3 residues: CASSLWGGDEQFF. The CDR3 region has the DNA TGTGCCAGCAGCTTATGGGGGGGCGATGAGCAGTTCTTC.

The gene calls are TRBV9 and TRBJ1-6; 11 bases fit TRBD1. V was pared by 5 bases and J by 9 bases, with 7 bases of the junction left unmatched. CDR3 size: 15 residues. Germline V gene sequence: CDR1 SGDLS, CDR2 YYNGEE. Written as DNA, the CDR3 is TGTGCCAGCAGGGCCGGGACAGGGGGACGTTCACCCCTCCACTTT. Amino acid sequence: CASRAGTGGRSPLHF.

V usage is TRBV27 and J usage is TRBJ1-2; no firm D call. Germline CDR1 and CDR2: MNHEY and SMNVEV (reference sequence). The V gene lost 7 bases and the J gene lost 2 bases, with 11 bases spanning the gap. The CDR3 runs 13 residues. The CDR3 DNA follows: TGTGCCAGCACCCCCCCGGCGAACTATGGCTACACCTTC. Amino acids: CASTPPANYGYTF.